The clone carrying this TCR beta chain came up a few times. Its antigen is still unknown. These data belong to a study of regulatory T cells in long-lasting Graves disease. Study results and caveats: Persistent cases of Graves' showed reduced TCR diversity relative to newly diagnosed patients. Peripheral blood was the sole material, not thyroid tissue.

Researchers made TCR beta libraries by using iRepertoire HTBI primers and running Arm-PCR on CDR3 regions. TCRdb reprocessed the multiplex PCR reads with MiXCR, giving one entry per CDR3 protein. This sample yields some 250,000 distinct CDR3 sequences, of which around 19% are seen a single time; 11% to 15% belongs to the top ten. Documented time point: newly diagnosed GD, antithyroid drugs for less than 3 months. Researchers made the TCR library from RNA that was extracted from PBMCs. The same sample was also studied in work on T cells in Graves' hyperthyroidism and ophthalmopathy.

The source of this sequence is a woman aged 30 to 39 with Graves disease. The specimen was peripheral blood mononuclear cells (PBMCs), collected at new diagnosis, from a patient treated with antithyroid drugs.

The CDR3 is CASTPRGGANTGELFF. In nucleotides, the CDR3 is TGTGCCAGCACACCCCGGGGAGGGGCTAACACCGGGGAGCTGTTTTTT. J is TRBJ2-2 and V is TRBV12-3 or TRBV12-4; 7 bases agree with TRBD2. The CDR3 totals 16 residues. J gave up 2 bases and V 7 bases, and 10 bases lay outside the gene matches.